One sample yielded the 32 T cell receptor beta chains listed below, sequenced in a study of T cell responses to AZD1222 COVID-19 vaccine. The repertoire was sequenced with immunoSEQ multiplex PCR; TCRdb's copy has only in-frame clones and lacks some. Of about 160,000 clones detected, approximately 94% appear once; the ten largest clones hold around 1.3%. The sequencing used peripheral blood, collected on day 0 of AZD1222 vaccination. The receptors stem from an adult in good health.

The chain links TRBV10-1 to TRBJ1-1; a possible D gene is TRBD1 (6 bases). V shed 6 bases and J shed 0 bases, with 14 bases lying between them. Germline V gene data show CDR1 as WNHNN and CDR2 as SYGVQD (reference sequence). The CDR3 is 15 amino acids. CDR3 amino acids: CASSPGTSLNTEAFF. The CDR3 bases are TGCGCCAGCAGCCCCGGGACATCCCTGAACACTGAAGCTTTCTTT.

This chain connects TRBV5-1 to TRBJ1-1; D remains unclear. The CDR3 contains 13 residues. CDR1 and CDR2 (germline): SGHRS, YFSETQ. Trimming took 0 bases from V and 1 from J, leaving 4 bases between them. The CDR3: CASSLDKNTEAFF. The DNA for the CDR3 is TGCGCCAGCAGCTTGGATAAGAACACTGAAGCTTTCTTT.

The rearrangement joins TRBV5-1 to TRBJ2-1; 10 positions agree with TRBD2. Germline V gene data show CDR1 as SGHRS and CDR2 as YFSETQ. CDR3 length equals 16 residues. V gave up 4 bases and J gave up 9 bases; unmatched junction bases: 13. CDR3 region: CASSPLGLAGVGEQFF. The CDR3 nucleotides read TGCGCCAGCAGCCCCCTGGGGCTAGCGGGAGTTGGTGAGCAGTTCTTC. The entire variable domain, with the rest obtained from reference TRBV5-1 and TRBJ2-1, is as follows: KAGVTQTPRYLIKTRGQQVTLSCSPISGHRSVSWYQQTPGQGLQFLFEYFSETQRNKGNFPGRFSGRQFSNSRSEMNVSTLELGDSALYLCASSPLGLAGVGEQFFGPGTRLTVL.

The chain links TRBV9 to TRBJ2-4; 8 positions match TRBD2. Looked up from germline, CDR1 is SGDLS and CDR2 is YYNGEE. J lost 0 bases, V lost 3 bases, and 5 bases had no gene match. This CDR3 is 16 amino acids long. Written as DNA, the CDR3 is TGTGCCAGCAGCGAAACTAGCGGACTAGCCAAAAACATTCAGTACTTC. It yields the protein CASSETSGLAKNIQYF.

This clone occurred once. The chain uses TRBV5-1 and TRBJ2-3, with D possibly TRBD1 on 5 matching bases. The germline gives CDR1 SGHRS, CDR2 YFSETQ. Trimming pared 1 base from V and 1 base from J, leaving 10 bases between. The CDR3 is 15 amino acids. The CDR3 DNA sequence: TGCGCCAGCAGCTTGTTTGTAGGGGGCACAGATACGCAGTATTTT. It specifies CASSLFVGGTDTQYF. Supplemented by reference TRBV5-1 and TRBJ2-3, the full variable domain reads KAGVTQTPRYLIKTRGQQVTLSCSPISGHRSVSWYQQTPGQGLQFLFEYFSETQRNKGNFPGRFSGRQFSNSRSEMNVSTLELGDSALYLCASSLFVGGTDTQYFGPGTRLTVL.

This chain links TRBV7-6 with TRBJ2-2; D remains ambiguous. The CDR3 consists of 13 residues. The germline V and J ends were trimmed by 2 bases and 2 bases, with 3 bases remaining between them. The germline V gene encodes CDR1 SGHVS and CDR2 FNYEAQ. As DNA, the CDR3 is TGTGCCAGCAGCTTAATAAACACCGGGGAGCTGTTTTTT. It codes for CASSLINTGELFF. The whole variable domain, filled in from reference TRBV7-6 and TRBJ2-2, reads GAGVSQSPRYKVTKRGQDVALRCDPISGHVSLYWYRQALGQGPEFLTYFNYEAQQDKSGLPNDRFSAERPEGSISTLTIQRTEQRDSAMYRCASSLINTGELFFGEGSRLTVL.

V gene TRBV5-4 combines with J gene TRBJ2-5; D perhaps matches TRBD2 (6 bases). The CDR3 runs to 14 residues. Germline V gene sequence: CDR1 SGHNT, CDR2 YYREEE (reference sequence). Trimming took off 4 bases at V and 0 bases at J, with 10 bases between the two ends. The CDR3 region is CASSARDYQETQYF. CDR3 nucleotide sequence: TGTGCCAGCAGCGCACGGGACTACCAAGAGACCCAGTACTTC.

A single count supports this clone. The rearrangement uses TRBV7-6 and TRBJ1-2, with 8 bases lining up with TRBD1. Germline CDR1 SGHVS, CDR2 FNYEAQ. The length of the CDR3 is 14 residues. The V and J ends lost 5 bases and 4 bases, in that order; junction bases with no gene match: 6. This chain's CDR3 is CASSPYRGAYGYTF. CDR3 nucleotides: TGTGCCAGCAGCCCTTACAGGGGGGCCTATGGCTACACCTTC.

This clone was observed once. The V and J genes are TRBV6-5 and TRBJ1-2; D unresolved. The CDR3 covers 14 residues. Germline CDR1 MNHEY, CDR2 SVGAGI. V was clipped by 0 bases and J by 8 bases, with 13 bases between them. The CDR3 nucleotides read TGTGCCAGCAGTTACTCGAGAGAACGGGAGGGCTACACCTTC. It yields the protein CASSYSREREGYTF.

The chain combines TRBV2 with TRBJ1-5, with a tentative D call TRBD1 (5 bases). The CDR3 length is 15 residues. V was clipped by 3 bases and J by 0 bases, with 9 bases between them. Germline-derived CDR1 and CDR2 are SNHLY and FYNNEI. The CDR3 nucleotides read TGTGCCAGCAGTGAGAGGGGTTATAGCAATCAGCCCCAGCATTTT. Encoded protein: CASSERGYSNQPQHF.

This clone is a singleton in its sample. The chain links TRBV6-1 to TRBJ2-5, with D possibly matching TRBD1 (5 bases). The V gene's germline CDR1 is MNHNS and CDR2 SASEGT. The CDR3 is 14 residues long. Trimming took off 3 bases at V and 5 bases at J, with 13 bases between the two ends. The CDR3 DNA is TGTGCCAGCAGTGAGCCGCAGGGTCACGAGACCCAGTACTTC. This gives the protein CASSEPQGHETQYF.

J is TRBJ2-1 and V is TRBV2; either TRBD1 or TRBD2 may supply D (5 bases each). Germline lookup yields CDR1 SNHLY and CDR2 FYNNEI. With 6 bases removed from V and 5 bases from J, the gap between germline ends came to 17 bases. The CDR3 spans 15 residues. The CDR3 here is CASSALTAAHNEQFF. As DNA, the CDR3 is TGTGCCAGCAGCGCCCTGACAGCGGCGCACAATGAGCAGTTCTTC.

The rearrangement uses TRBV24-1 and TRBJ2-1; the match to TRBD1 covers 10 bases. Losses at the gene ends were 1 base for V and 2 bases for J; bases not matched to a gene: 4. The germline V gene encodes CDR1 KGHDR and CDR2 SFDVKD. This CDR3 contains 17 residues. The CDR3 bases are TGTGCCACCAGTGATTTTCCGACAGGGGGCACCTACAATGAGCAGTTCTTC. This translates into CATSDFPTGGTYNEQFF.

This chain links TRBV10-2 with TRBJ1-3; D uncertain. Germline CDR1 reads WSHSY; CDR2 reads SAAADI. This CDR3 is built from 15 residues. The V end lost 2 bases, the J end lost 8 bases, and 16 bases lay between the germline ends. The CDR3 bases are TGCGCCAGCAGTGAGGTTCTAGCAGGTTCGGACACCATATATTTT. This encodes CASSEVLAGSDTIYF.

The gene calls are TRBV9 and TRBJ2-5; 10 bases fit TRBD1. CDR1 SGDLS and CDR2 YYNGEE come from the germline V gene. This CDR3 comprises 14 residues. Unmatched junction bases numbered 4, after V lost 3 bases and J lost 5 bases. The DNA of the CDR3 is TGTGCCAGCAGCGGGGGACAGGGGTGGGAGACCCAGTACTTC. It codes for CASSGGQGWETQYF.

The V call is TRBV6-5, the J call TRBJ1-3; 8 nucleotides align to TRBD1. CDR1 MNHEY and CDR2 SVGAGI come from the germline V gene. The J segment lost 0 bases and the V segment lost 7 bases, leaving 5 bases of the junction unmatched. This CDR3 contains 15 residues. The CDR3 loop reads CASKGQGSSGNTIYF. The DNA of the CDR3 is TGTGCCAGCAAAGGACAGGGAAGCTCTGGAAACACCATATATTTT.

The chain combines TRBV7-9 with TRBJ1-2; D gene ambiguous. CDR3 length: 13 amino acids. Germline V gene data show CDR1 as SEHNR and CDR2 as FQNEAQ (reference sequence). V gave up 3 bases and J gave up 8 bases, with 13 bases separating them. CDR3 loop: CASSLLGLGGYTF. In DNA form, the CDR3 reads TGTGCCAGCAGCTTGCTCGGGCTAGGGGGCTACACCTTC.

The chain couples TRBV29-1 to TRBJ2-6; possibly TRBD1 for D (5 bases). The CDR3 extends over 16 amino acids. V lost 4 bases, J lost 0 bases, and 13 bases lay in between. In germline, CDR1 is SQVTM, CDR2 ANQGSEA. This chain's CDR3 is CSVVGQGNSGANVLTF. The DNA of the CDR3 is TGCAGCGTTGTAGGGCAGGGCAACTCTGGGGCCAACGTCCTGACTTTC. Combining the CDR3 with reference TRBV29-1 and TRBJ2-6 gives the whole variable domain SAVISQKPSRDICQRGTSLTIQCQVDSQVTMMFWYRQQPGQSLTLIATANQGSEATYESGFVIDKFPISRPNLTFSTLTVSNMSPEDSSIYLCSVVGQGNSGANVLTFGAGSRLTVL.

V is TRBV5-4 and J is TRBJ1-4; 9 bases are a match to TRBD1. The germline gives CDR1 SGHNT, CDR2 YYREEE (reference sequence). The length of the CDR3 is 15 residues. After removal of 4 bases from V and 8 bases from J, the junction contained 9 bases not matched to a gene. CDR3 bases: TGTGCCAGCAGCCCACGGACAGGGGTACTCGAAAAACTGTTTTTT. Amino acids: CASSPRTGVLEKLFF.

This clone was found a few times. The chain is built from TRBV19 and TRBJ1-1; D unresolved. V gave up 8 bases and J gave up 4 bases, with 11 bases separating them. The V gene's germline CDR1 is LNHDA and CDR2 SQIVND (reference sequence). The CDR3 consists of 12 residues. The CDR3 sequence: CASERDGTEAFF. The CDR3 DNA is TGTGCCAGTGAAAGGGATGGCACTGAAGCTTTCTTT.

CDR3 loop: CASSLPLAGDGIYEQFF. The CDR3 coding sequence is TGTGCCAGCAGCTTACCGCTAGCGGGGGACGGCATCTATGAGCAGTTCTTC. The gene calls are TRBV7-8 and TRBJ2-1, with 10 bases aligning to TRBD2. The CDR3 has 17 amino acids. CDR1 SGHVS and CDR2 FQNEAQ come from the germline V gene. V shed 2 bases, J shed 8 bases, and the junction held 12 bases outside the gene matches.

The V gene is TRBV5-1, the J gene TRBJ2-3; D gene unclear. V was cut by 7 bases and J by 0 bases, with 9 bases left in between. The germline V gene encodes CDR1 SGHRS and CDR2 YFSETQ. The CDR3 is made up of 13 amino acids. Written as DNA, the CDR3 is TGCGCCAGCGGCCGCGGCAGCACAGATACGCAGTATTTT. This gives the protein CASGRGSTDTQYF.

The rearrangement uses TRBV2 and TRBJ2-5; 10 nucleotides agree with TRBD2. The CDR3 runs to 14 residues. J was trimmed by 1 base and V by 6 bases; bases with no gene match: 2. Germline CDR1 and CDR2: SNHLY and FYNNEI. This CDR3 reads CASRRTSGQETQYF. CDR3 DNA: TGTGCCAGCAGGAGGACTAGCGGCCAAGAGACCCAGTACTTC.

This chain uses TRBV7-9 with TRBJ1-4; D call uncertain. Germline assignment: CDR1 SEHNR and CDR2 FQNEAQ (reference sequence). The CDR3 sequence is 14 residues long. V was clipped by 0 bases and J by 2 bases, with 4 bases between them. CDR3 nucleotides: TGTGCCAGCAGCTTAGCAGATACTAATGAAAAACTGTTTTTT. It is translated as CASSLADTNEKLFF.

The genes are TRBV19 and TRBJ1-4, with D unresolved. In germline, CDR1 is LNHDA, CDR2 SQIVND (reference sequence). Trimming pared 3 bases from V and 1 base from J, leaving 3 bases between. This CDR3 spans 13 amino acids. CDR3 sequence (DNA): TGTGCCAGTAGTATGGTAACTAATGAAAAACTGTTTTTT. Protein sequence: CASSMVTNEKLFF.

This clone was found once. V gene TRBV12-5 combines with J gene TRBJ1-1; D is ambiguous. The CDR3 is 12 residues long. Trimming removed 3 bases from V and 4 bases from J, with 6 bases in between. The germline CDR1 and CDR2 sequences are LGHNT and FRNRAP. The chain's CDR3 is CASGLEGTEAFF. Written as DNA, the CDR3 is TGTGCTAGTGGTTTAGAGGGCACTGAAGCTTTCTTT.

The chain joins TRBV6-1 to TRBJ1-1; 8 positions match TRBD1. Germline V gene sequence: CDR1 MNHNS, CDR2 SASEGT. The V and J ends lost 4 bases and 6 bases, in that order; junction bases with no gene match: 13. The CDR3 loop spans 16 amino acids. The CDR3 bases are TGTGCCAGCAGTGGGTCCACAGGGGGACCCTATTCTGAAGCTTTCTTT. This sequence encodes CASSGSTGGPYSEAFF.

The chain links TRBV6-5 to TRBJ2-1; a weak D match, TRBD2 (7 bases). The CDR3 is 15 residues long. Germline V gene lookup returns CDR1 MNHEY and CDR2 SVGAGI. V dropped 2 bases and J dropped 13 bases, with 21 bases sitting between them. The CDR3 loop is CASSYRRGPPFGQFF. CDR3 bases: TGTGCCAGCAGTTACCGGCGGGGGCCCCCCTTCGGTCAGTTCTTC.

V usage is TRBV7-2 and J usage is TRBJ2-1; D is undetermined. Germline CDR1 reads SGHTA; CDR2 reads FQGNSA. The CDR3 spans 12 residues. V lost 4 bases, J lost 8 bases, and 9 bases lay in between. The CDR3 spells CASSSGRYEQFF. CDR3 in DNA: TGTGCCAGCAGCTCCGGGCGTTATGAGCAGTTCTTC. Looking up the rest from reference TRBV7-2 and TRBJ2-1 gives the full variable domain: GAGVSQSPSNKVTEKGKDVELRCDPISGHTALYWYRQSLGQGLEFLIYFQGNSAPDKSGLPSDRFSAERTGGSVSTLTIQRTQQEDSAVYLCASSSGRYEQFFGPGTRLTVL.

This chain joins TRBV13 and TRBJ1-5; no clear D. Germline lookup yields CDR1 PRHDT and CDR2 FYEKMQ (reference sequence). The CDR3 contains 12 residues. The V end was cut by 0 bases, the J end by 5 bases, with 2 bases between. The CDR3 protein is CASSLGDQPQHF. The DNA of the CDR3 is TGTGCCAGCAGCTTAGGGGATCAGCCCCAGCATTTT.

The rearrangement uses TRBV7-8 and TRBJ2-3; D is ambiguous. In germline, CDR1 is SGHVS, CDR2 FQNEAQ. This CDR3 spans 12 amino acids. Trimming shortened V by 1 base and J by 7 bases, and 6 bases separated the two germline ends. For the CDR3, the DNA is TGTGCCAGCAGCTTAGTTAGCTATACGCAGTATTTT. Residues: CASSLVSYTQYF.

The CDR3 DNA sequence: TGCGCCAGCAGCCAAGAGAGTGGGGGCTCCTACGAGCAGTACGTC. The encoded protein is CASSQESGGSYEQYV. The J gene is TRBJ2-7, the V gene TRBV4-1; D possibly matches TRBD1 or TRBD2 (5 bases each). Trimming removed 0 bases from V and 0 bases from J, with 9 bases in between. Germline loops: CDR1 MGHRA, CDR2 YSYEKL. This CDR3 region has 15 residues.